Listed below are T cell receptor beta chains from one sample, sequenced in a study of cytomegalovirus exposure and HLA in healthy donors. TCRdb's table, derived via immunoSEQ multiplex PCR, lists solely in-frame clones and lacks some. The table records roughly 190,000 clones, about 85% of them present only once. Input material: PBMCs. Every receptor here comes from a boy aged 2 to 10 in good health and CMV-seronegative. Both conserved end residues are part of each CDR3. A D gene is named only where the DNA matches it firmly. Not every row has a clone size; where given, it reads once, few, many or a size class.

V	J	D	size	CDR3	DNA
TRBV2	TRBJ1-4	-	-	CASCFRVTNEKLFF	TGTGCCAGCTGCTTCCGGGTAACTAATGAAAAACTGTTTTTT
TRBV9	TRBJ1-4	TRBD1	-	CASSAGTGVNEKLFF	TGTGCCAGCAGCGCCGGGACAGGGGTGAATGAAAAACTGTTTTTT
TRBV9	TRBJ1-3	-	-	CASSKKGDLTGNTIYF	TGTGCCAGCAGCAAGAAAGGGGATCTGACTGGAAACACCATATATTTT
TRBV4-1	TRBJ2-7	-	-	CASRGDSYEQYF	TGCGCCAGCAGGGGAGACTCCTACGAGCAGTACTTC
TRBV30	TRBJ2-2	TRBD1	-	CAWGQGRAGTGELFF	TGTGCCTGGGGACAGGGGCGTGCGGGCACCGGGGAGCTGTTTTTT
TRBV30	TRBJ2-1	-	-	CAWCDYNEQFF	TGTGCCTGGTGCGACTACAATGAGCAGTTCTTC
TRBV6-5	TRBJ2-7	TRBD1	-	CASRGTGELYEQYF	TGTGCCAGCAGGGGGACAGGGGAACTCTACGAGCAGTACTTC
TRBV12-1	TRBJ2-1	-	-	CASSFDPGLAGVRVWNEQFF	TGTGCCAGCAGCTTTGACCCGGGACTAGCGGGAGTAAGGGTTTGGAATGAGCAGTTCTTC
TRBV7-9	TRBJ1-2	-	once	CASSSLRGNPVDYGYTF	TGTGCCAGCAGCTCTCTTCGGGGGAACCCGGTGGACTATGGCTACACCTTC
TRBV28	TRBJ1-1	-	-	CASSHKGYRGGVEAFF	TGTGCCAGCAGCCATAAAGGGTATAGGGGAGGGGTTGAAGCTTTCTTT
TRBV7-9	TRBJ2-2	TRBD1	once	CASSFPGQGYTGELFF	TGTGCCAGCAGCTTTCCGGGACAGGGGTACACCGGGGAGCTGTTTTTT
TRBV7-2	TRBJ1-1	-	-	CASSPQAGFMNTEAFF	TGTGCCAGCAGCCCTCAGGCGGGGTTCATGAACACTGAAGCTTTCTTT
TRBV5-1	TRBJ2-7	TRBD1	once	CASSSMNRGGGQYF	TGCGCCAGCAGCTCAATGAACAGGGGCGGCGGGCAGTACTTC